In its sample, the clone carrying this T cell receptor beta chain was seen a few times. What it binds is unknown. Germline lookup yields CDR1 SGHNT and CDR2 YYREEE (reference sequence). V gave up 5 bases and J gave up 2 bases, with 13 bases separating them. CDR3 size: 14 residues. The protocol was immunoSEQ multiplex PCR, while the TCRdb copy is restricted to in-frame clones and leaves out a portion. The repertoire holds 85,000 to 100,000 clones, 88% seen once, with 3% to 4% in the top ten. Collection occurred without any documented infections or immune events in donors. The data were obtained in a study of identifying expanded T cells in peripheral blood. Whole-study findings and limits: Roughly 1.2 clones differed between technical replicates, versus around 15 and 19 over time. Variance in clone template counts between approximately two-week samples significantly increased with total template count across all healthy donors.

The TCR comes from a person aged 18 to 75 in good health. The rearrangement uses TRBV5-4 and TRBJ1-2, with D perhaps TRBD1 (6 bases). The material sequenced was blood. DNA for the CDR3: TGTGCCAGCAGGAACTTCGACAGGAACTATGGCTACACCTTC. Its translation is CASRNFDRNYGYTF. Together with reference TRBV5-4 and TRBJ1-2, the CDR3 gives the full variable domain: ETGVTQSPTHLIKTRGQQVTLRCSSQSGHNTVSWYQQALGQGPQFIFQYYREEENGRGNFPPRFSGLQFPNYSSELNVNALELDDSALYLCASRNFDRNYGYTFGSGTRLTVV.